This T cell receptor beta chain was sequenced during a study of neurological immune-mediated disorders. This clonotype is categorized as medium-sized. Over 200 million TCR-beta sequences from 15-18 subjects came out of each sequencing run. Using its own MiXCR run on the 5' RACE reads, TCRdb lists one record per CDR3 protein. The sample contains about 16,000 distinct CDR3 sequences, about 20% of which appear only once. Looked up from germline, CDR1 is SGHVS and CDR2 is FQNEAQ. Trimming took 7 bases from V and 5 from J, leaving 11 bases between them. The CDR3 covers 13 residues. The source material was PBMCs. The rearrangement uses TRBV7-8 and TRBJ2-2; D uncertain. The sequence was obtained from a man between 45 and 60 years old in good health. The CDR3 DNA reads as TGTGCCAGCACCCGTCTGGAGACCGGGGAGCTGTTTTTT. As protein: CASTRLETGELFF. Filled out from reference TRBV7-8 and TRBJ2-2, the complete variable domain reads GAGVSQSPRYKVAKRGQDVALRCDPISGHVSLFWYQQALGQGPEFLTYFQNEAQLDKSGLPSDRFFAERPEGSVSTLKIQRTQQEDSAVYLCASTRLETGELFFGEGSRLTVL.